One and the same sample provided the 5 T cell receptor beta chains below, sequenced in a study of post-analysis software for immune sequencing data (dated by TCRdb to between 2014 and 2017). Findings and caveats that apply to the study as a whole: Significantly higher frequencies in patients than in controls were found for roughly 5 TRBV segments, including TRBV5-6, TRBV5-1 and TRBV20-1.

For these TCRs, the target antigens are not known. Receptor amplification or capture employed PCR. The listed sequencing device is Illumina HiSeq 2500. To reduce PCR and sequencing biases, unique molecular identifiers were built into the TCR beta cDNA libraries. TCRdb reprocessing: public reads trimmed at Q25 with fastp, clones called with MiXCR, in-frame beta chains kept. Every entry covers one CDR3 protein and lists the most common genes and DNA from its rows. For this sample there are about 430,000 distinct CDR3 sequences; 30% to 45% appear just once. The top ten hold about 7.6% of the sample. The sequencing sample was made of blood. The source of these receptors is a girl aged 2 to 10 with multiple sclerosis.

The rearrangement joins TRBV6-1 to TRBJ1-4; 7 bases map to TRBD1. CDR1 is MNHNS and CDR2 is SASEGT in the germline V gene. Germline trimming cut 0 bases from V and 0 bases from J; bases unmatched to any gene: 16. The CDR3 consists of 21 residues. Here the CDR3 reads CASSEALVGRGRSATNEKLFF. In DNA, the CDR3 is TGTGCCAGCAGTGAAGCGCTTGTGGGCAGGGGGAGGAGTGCAACTAATGAAAAACTGTTTTTT.

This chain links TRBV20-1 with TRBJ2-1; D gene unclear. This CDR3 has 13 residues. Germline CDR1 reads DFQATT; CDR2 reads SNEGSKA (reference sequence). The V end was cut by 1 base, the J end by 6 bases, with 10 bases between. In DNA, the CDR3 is TGCAGTGCTAGAGCCCGGACGTGCAATGAGCAGTTCTTC. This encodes CSARARTCNEQFF.

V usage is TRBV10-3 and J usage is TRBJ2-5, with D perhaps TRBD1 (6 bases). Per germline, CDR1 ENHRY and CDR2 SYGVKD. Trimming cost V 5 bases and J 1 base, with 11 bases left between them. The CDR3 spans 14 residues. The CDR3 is CAISLQGFQETQYF. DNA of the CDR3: TGTGCCATCAGTTTACAGGGTTTCCAAGAGACCCAGTACTTC.

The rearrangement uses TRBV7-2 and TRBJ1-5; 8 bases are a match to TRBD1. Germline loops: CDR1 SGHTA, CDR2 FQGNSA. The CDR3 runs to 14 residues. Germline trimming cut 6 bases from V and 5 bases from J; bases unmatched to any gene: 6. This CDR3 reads CASSPGGPYQPQHF. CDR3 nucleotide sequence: TGTGCCAGCAGTCCAGGGGGCCCTTATCAGCCCCAGCATTTT.

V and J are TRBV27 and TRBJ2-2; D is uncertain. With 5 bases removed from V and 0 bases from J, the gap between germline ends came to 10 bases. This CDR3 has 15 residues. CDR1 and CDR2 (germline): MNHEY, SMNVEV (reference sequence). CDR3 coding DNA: TGTGCCAGCAGTCTTTATCTAGCGAACACCGGGGAGCTGTTTTTT. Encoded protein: CASSLYLANTGELFF.